Listed below are T cell receptor beta chains from one sample, sequenced in a study of cytomegalovirus exposure and HLA in healthy donors. Here immunoSEQ multiplex PCR was the method, and the copy in TCRdb shows in-frame clones only, minus some. This table holds 150,000 to 180,000 clones, about 85% found once. Sample: PBMCs. These receptors all stem from a man younger than 40 in good health and CMV-seropositive. CDR3s include the opening cysteine and the closing phenylalanine or tryptophan. Each record gives: V gene, CDR3 protein.

v_gene: TRBV6-5; CDR3aa: CASSYGTSFEQYF
v_gene: TRBV6-5; CDR3aa: CASSYSGGTGELFF
v_gene: TRBV7-9; CDR3aa: CASSSYTGPLHF
v_gene: TRBV20-1; CDR3aa: CSAKGVYGYTF
v_gene: TRBV5-4; CDR3aa: CASSWDSGTAYEQYF
v_gene: TRBV7-2; CDR3aa: CASSPDRNYGYTF
v_gene: TRBV18; CDR3aa: CASSRAPQSGLSGTEAFF
v_gene: TRBV7-2; CDR3aa: CASSLGGHLMNTEAFF
v_gene: TRBV9; CDR3aa: CASSALAGGTDTQYF
v_gene: TRBV15; CDR3aa: CATSKRGGGTDTQYF
v_gene: TRBV7-9; CDR3aa: CASSQTGGQETQYF
v_gene: TRBV14; CDR3aa: CASSQVPLAGLGEQFF
v_gene: TRBV30; CDR3aa: CAWLEPQQGGYTF
v_gene: TRBV19; CDR3aa: CASRLAGNNEQFF
v_gene: TRBV6-5; CDR3aa: CASSYHYEQYF
v_gene: TRBV4-1; CDR3aa: CASSQDEGRTVSMWF
v_gene: TRBV28; CDR3aa: CASSLLTVMNTEAFF
v_gene: TRBV27; CDR3aa: CASNEDLNTEAFF
v_gene: TRBV29-1; CDR3aa: CSVGRGGLETQYF
v_gene: TRBV2; CDR3aa: CASRVQGPNRGDQPQHF
v_gene: TRBV5-6; CDR3aa: CASSHRLTGTSGANVLTF
v_gene: TRBV30; CDR3aa: CAWSIRGRKNTEAFF
v_gene: TRBV7-9; CDR3aa: CSSSLTSGAYNEQFF
v_gene: TRBV27; CDR3aa: CASSISLAREGGYTF
v_gene: TRBV21-1; CDR3aa: CASSKALTRGGPSYGYTF
v_gene: TRBV2; CDR3aa: CASIRGRLEGSPLHF
v_gene: TRBV25-1; CDR3aa: CASSESPGSKHAYEQYF